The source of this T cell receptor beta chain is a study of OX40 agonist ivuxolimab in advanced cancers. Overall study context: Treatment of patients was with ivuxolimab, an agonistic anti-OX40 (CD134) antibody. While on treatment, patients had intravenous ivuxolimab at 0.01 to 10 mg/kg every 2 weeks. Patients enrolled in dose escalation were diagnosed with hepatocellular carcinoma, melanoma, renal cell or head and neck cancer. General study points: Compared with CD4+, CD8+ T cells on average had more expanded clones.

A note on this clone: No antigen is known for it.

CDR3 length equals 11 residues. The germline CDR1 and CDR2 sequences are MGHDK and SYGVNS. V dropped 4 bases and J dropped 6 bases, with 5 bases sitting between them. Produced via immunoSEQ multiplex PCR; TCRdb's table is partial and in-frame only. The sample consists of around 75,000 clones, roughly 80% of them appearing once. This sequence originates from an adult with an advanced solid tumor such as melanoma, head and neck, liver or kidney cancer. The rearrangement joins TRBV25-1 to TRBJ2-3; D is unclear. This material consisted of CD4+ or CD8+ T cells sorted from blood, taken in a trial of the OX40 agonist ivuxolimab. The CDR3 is CASSGLDTQYF. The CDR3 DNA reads TGTGCCAGCAGTGGGCTCGATACGCAGTATTTT.